This T cell receptor beta chain comes out of a study of T cells in Graves' hyperthyroidism and ophthalmopathy. Findings of the study overall: Median prediction lead before ophthalmopathy onset was around 7 months with the model.

TCR beta CDR3 regions were amplified from RNA. First-round RT-PCR targeting the TCR CDR3 was performed with the HTBI primer set. TCRdb re-called the multiplex PCR reads through MiXCR, storing one row per CDR3 protein. The sample includes 690,000 or so distinct CDR3 sequences, 15% to 20% of them seen just once. Pregnant or lactating patients were excluded, as were those with uncontrolled infection or other autoimmune disease. Clinical symptoms, serum thyroxine, TRAb, thyroid ultrasound and orbital computed tomography established diagnosis. CDR1 and CDR2 from the germline V gene are DFQATT and SNEGSKA (reference sequence). Trimming took 3 bases from V and 4 from J; bases not matched to a gene: 8. This CDR3 is built from 15 residues. Comment on this clonotype: Its antigen is currently unknown.

The sequenced sample was blood. V usage is TRBV20-1 and J usage is TRBJ2-1; 8 bases are shared with TRBD2. This sequence originates from a woman aged 50 to 65 with Graves' hyperthyroidism that later progressed to Graves' ophthalmopathy. CDR3: CSASPSGGGYNEQFF. The CDR3 DNA reads TGCAGTGCTAGTCCTTCGGGGGGGGGTTACAATGAGCAGTTCTTC.